What follows describes a single TCR beta chain. The antigen it recognizes is unknown. Per-base quality was not reported, and no clone a single base away is much larger than it. In the prospective study, participants were about 18 to 100 years old, resided in about two dozen geographic areas of the United States, and were enrolled through a virtual design. Cohort assignment in the prospective study relied on participant-reported clinical history from a screening survey and a study questionnaire. In the prospective study, whole blood, serum and a nasopharyngeal or oropharyngeal swab were collected from each participant by mobile phlebotomists. Over a roughly two-month period, participants in the prospective study had the option of providing additional blood draws and questionnaires. Blood samples from the prospective study were shipped frozen or at room temperature prior to DNA extraction. The record originates from a study of blood T cell repertoires in COVID-19 (dated by TCRdb to about 2020). Regarding the complete study: Samples covering the acute and convalescent phases of COVID-19 were provided by collaborators in the United States, Italy and Spain. The prospective study material was composed of cDNA or gDNA derived from T cells, B-cell-depleted T cells, or PBMCs. The dataset comprised deeply sampled blood TCRbeta repertoires from subjects exposed to, actively infected with, or recovered from COVID-19. A freely available public database, intended as a resource for researchers studying the immune response to SARS-CoV-2, is where the repertoires were released. The samples were drawn from the first 160 participants of the ongoing ImmuneRACE study and from over a thousand subjects provided by 6 global collaborators. The sample metadata nearly always contained a de-identified subject ID, COVID-19 status, age in years and sex. HLA class I and class II types, where available, came from metadata supplied by the sample provider rather than from assay-based typing. Points the paper makes about the study in general: The quantity of clinical and demographic metadata differed by source and by participant and was supplied without curation.

The CDR3 goes from the cysteine to the phenylalanine over 14 residues. Kept here is only the CDR3 DNA, which spans 42 bases and is read in frame from base 1. V ends up 5 bases short and J 6 bases short, with an unmatched junction base count of 8. From the germline V gene, CDR1 is SGHTA and CDR2 is FQGNSA. TCRbeta CDR3 regions were amplified from genomic DNA using the immunoSEQ Assay, a bias-controlled multiplex PCR. Regarding the original processing steps: The number of nucleated cells in each sample was estimated by amplification of reference gene primers within the assay. Sequence reads were collapsed and filtered to measure the absolute abundance of every unique TCRbeta CDR3 rearrangement. For each sample, productive Simpson clonality was calculated by taking the square root of Simpson's diversity index across productive rearrangements. TCRdb retrieved this table from immuneACCESS and kept in-frame rearrangements only. Not all clones are present; in checked studies, unresolved V genes account for under half, and no reason is known for the remainder. The V and J calls and clone size come from that table; D and trimming were worked out from the DNA. This sample comprises about 210,000 clones, around 89% of them detected only once. The leading ten clones occupy roughly 2.5% of the sample.

The chain is assembled from TRBV7-2 and TRBJ2-5; 8 middle bases align to TRBD2. Sequencing was performed on PBMCs or T cells enriched from blood (not recorded which). This clonotype was sampled from a woman aged 40-49 years with acute COVID-19. The CDR3 region: CASSPGGGRKTQYF. The DNA sequence is given as TGTGCCAGCAGCCCCGGGGGGGGTAGAAAGACCCAGTACTTC.